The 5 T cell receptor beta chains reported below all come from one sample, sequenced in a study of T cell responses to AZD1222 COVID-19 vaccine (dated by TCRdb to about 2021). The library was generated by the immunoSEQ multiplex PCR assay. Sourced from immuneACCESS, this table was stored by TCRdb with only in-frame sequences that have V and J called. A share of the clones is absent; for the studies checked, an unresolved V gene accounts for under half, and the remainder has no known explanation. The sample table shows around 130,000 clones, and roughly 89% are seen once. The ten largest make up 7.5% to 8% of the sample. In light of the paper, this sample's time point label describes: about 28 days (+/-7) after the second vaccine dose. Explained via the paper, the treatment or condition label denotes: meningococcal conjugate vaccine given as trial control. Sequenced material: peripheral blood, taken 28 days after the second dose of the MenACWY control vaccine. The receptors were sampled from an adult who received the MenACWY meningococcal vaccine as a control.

The DNA of the CDR3 is TGTGCCAGCAGCTTGGCAGGGGGAAAATCACCCCTCCACTTT. It translates to CASSLAGGKSPLHF. The rearrangement uses TRBV5-6 and TRBJ1-6; 7 bases match TRBD1. The CDR3 runs to 14 residues. The V and J ends lost 0 bases and 10 bases, in that order; junction bases with no gene match: 4. Germline V gene lookup returns CDR1 SGHDT and CDR2 YYEEEE.

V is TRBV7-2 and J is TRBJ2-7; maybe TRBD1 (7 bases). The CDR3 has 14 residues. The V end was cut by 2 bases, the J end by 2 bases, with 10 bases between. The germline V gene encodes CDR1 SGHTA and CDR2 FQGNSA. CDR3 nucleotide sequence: TGTGCCAGCAGCTTATCCAGGGGGGCCTACGAGCAGTACTTC. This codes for CASSLSRGAYEQYF.

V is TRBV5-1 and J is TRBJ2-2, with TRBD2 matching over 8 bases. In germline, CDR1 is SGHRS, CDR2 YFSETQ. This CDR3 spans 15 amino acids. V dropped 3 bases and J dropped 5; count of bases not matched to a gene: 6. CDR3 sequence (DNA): TGCGCCAGCAGCTCCCGGGGGGGCGGTACCGGGGAGCTGTTTTTT. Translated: CASSSRGGGTGELFF.

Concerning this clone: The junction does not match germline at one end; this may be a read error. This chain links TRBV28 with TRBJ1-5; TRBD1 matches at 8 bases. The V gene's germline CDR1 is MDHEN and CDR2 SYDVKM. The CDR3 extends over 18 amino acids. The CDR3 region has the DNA TGTGCCAGCAGTATATGGGACAGGATAGCAGTCCACAATCAGCCCCAGCATTTT. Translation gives CASSIWDRIAVHNQPQHF.

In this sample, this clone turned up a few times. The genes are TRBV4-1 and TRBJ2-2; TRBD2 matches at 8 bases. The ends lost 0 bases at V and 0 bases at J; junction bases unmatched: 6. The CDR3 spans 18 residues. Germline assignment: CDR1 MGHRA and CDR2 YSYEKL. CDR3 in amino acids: CASSQDQRGLTNTGELFF. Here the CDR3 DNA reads TGCGCCAGCAGCCAAGATCAGCGGGGGCTTACGAACACCGGGGAGCTGTTTTTT.